The 5 T cell receptor beta chains presented below share a single source sample, sequenced in a study of PD-1 blockade in classical Hodgkin lymphoma (dated by TCRdb to about 2020). The library was generated by the immunoSEQ multiplex PCR assay. This immuneACCESS table, as held by TCRdb, lists in-frame sequences with V and J called but not all clones. Of the missing ones, under half trace to an unresolved V gene in checked studies; the others have no known cause. Within this sample are 80,000 to 100,000 clones, with roughly 91% of them counted one time only. The ten largest clones capture around 2% of the sample. What the time point label conveys for this sample: cycle 4 day 1 (C4D1), after five to seven weeks of nivolumab. All trial patients had relapsed after autologous stem cell transplantation, with cohorts A, B and C differing in prior brentuximab vedotin exposure. Material: peripheral blood mononuclear cells (PBMCs), obtained before the fourth cycle of nivolumab. The receptors stem from a human donor with classical Hodgkin lymphoma.

The rearrangement uses TRBV6-6 and TRBJ2-6; D not certain. The CDR3 covers 15 residues. V dropped 6 bases and J dropped 0 bases, with 9 bases sitting between them. Looked up from germline, CDR1 is MNHNY and CDR2 is SVGAGI (reference sequence). The CDR3 spells CASSPPFSGANVLTF. DNA of the CDR3: TGTGCCAGCAGCCCCCCTTTCTCTGGGGCCAACGTCCTGACTTTC.

The V call is TRBV2, the J call TRBJ2-1; D is uncertain. CDR1 SNHLY and CDR2 FYNNEI come from the germline V gene. The CDR3 has 13 residues. Trimming removed 5 bases from V and 3 bases from J, with 8 bases in between. DNA for the CDR3: TGTGCCAGCAGTCCCATAGGCTACAATGAGCAGTTCTTC. Its translation is CASSPIGYNEQFF.

J is TRBJ2-3 and V is TRBV19, with 7 bases fitting TRBD1. The J segment lost 5 bases and the V segment lost 4 bases, leaving 3 bases of the junction unmatched. Looked up from germline, CDR1 is LNHDA and CDR2 is SQIVND (reference sequence). The CDR3 totals 13 residues. The CDR3 DNA reads TGTGCCAGTAGTAGGACAGGTTTAGATACGCAGTATTTT. As protein: CASSRTGLDTQYF.

The chain combines TRBV28 with TRBJ1-3; possible D gene TRBD1, 6 bases. The germline CDR1 and CDR2 sequences are MDHEN and SYDVKM. The CDR3 consists of 15 residues. V dropped 4 bases and J dropped 3 bases, with 13 bases sitting between them. The CDR3 bases are TGTGCCAGCAGTTCAACCGGGACAATTGGAAACACCATATATTTT. It specifies CASSSTGTIGNTIYF.

In its sample, this clone was seen a few times. This chain connects TRBV18 to TRBJ1-2, with D perhaps TRBD1 (5 bases). The CDR3 has 16 amino acids. CDR1 is KGHSH, CDR2 LQKENI, per germline. Trimming removed 0 bases at V and 4 bases at J, with 15 bases between. Written as DNA, the CDR3 is TGTGCCAGCTCACCACCGTATCAGGGAGTTTCCTATGGCTACACCTTC. Translation: CASSPPYQGVSYGYTF.